This T cell receptor beta chain was captured in a study of shared clonotypes between healthy human individuals. The study's findings and limits: Approximately 4.6% of naive CD4 clonotypes were common to a few donors.

Sequencing used immunoSEQ multiplex PCR; TCRdb keeps in-frame clones, though not all of them. This sample has some 2 million clones, with about 95% found just once. CD8 cells regarded as naive lacked CD45RO, were positively chosen for CCR7, and omitted terminally differentiated effector memory CD45RA+ cells. Trimming at V came to 4 bases and at J to 0 bases, leaving 9 bases not matched to a gene. From germline, CDR1 is SGHRS and CDR2 YFSETQ. The CDR3 runs 16 residues. With respect to this clone: The antigen remains unidentified.

What was sequenced was naive CD8+ T cells sorted from blood. This TCR was sampled from a man aged 18-30 years in good health. The chain combines TRBV5-1 with TRBJ2-7, with 8 bases identical to TRBD1. The DNA of the CDR3 is TGCGCCAGCAGCCGCAACCGGGACAGGCCCTCCTACGAGCAGTACTTC. Protein sequence: CASSRNRDRPSYEQYF. Full variable domain (outside the CDR3, taken from reference TRBV5-1 and TRBJ2-7): KAGVTQTPRYLIKTRGQQVTLSCSPISGHRSVSWYQQTPGQGLQFLFEYFSETQRNKGNFPGRFSGRQFSNSRSEMNVSTLELGDSALYLCASSRNRDRPSYEQYFGPGTRLTVT.